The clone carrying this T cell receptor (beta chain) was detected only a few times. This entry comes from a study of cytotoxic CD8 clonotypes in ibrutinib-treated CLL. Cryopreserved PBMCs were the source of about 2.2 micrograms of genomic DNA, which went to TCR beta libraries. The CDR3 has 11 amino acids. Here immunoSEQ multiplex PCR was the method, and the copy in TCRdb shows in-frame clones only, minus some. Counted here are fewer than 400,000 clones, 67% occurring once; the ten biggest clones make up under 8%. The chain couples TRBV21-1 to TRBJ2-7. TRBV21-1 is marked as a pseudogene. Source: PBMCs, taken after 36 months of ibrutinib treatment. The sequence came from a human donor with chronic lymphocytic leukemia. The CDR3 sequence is CAKGRRAEQYF. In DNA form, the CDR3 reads TGTGCCAAAGGAAGGCGAGCCGAGCAGTACTTC.